Listed below are T cell receptor beta chains from one sample, sequenced in a study of T cell changes during pregnancy in multiple sclerosis. TCRdb keeps only in-frame clones here, not all; method: immunoSEQ multiplex PCR. The repertoire holds tens of thousands of clones, with 80% to 95% as singletons. The material sequenced was CD8+ T cells from peripheral blood mononuclear cells, taken after pregnancy. Receptor source: a female donor with multiple sclerosis, enrolled in a pregnancy study. Each CDR3 is given with its conserved first and last residue. Fields, in order: J gene, V gene, clone size, D gene, CDR3 protein, CDR3 DNA. D genes are given only for firm matches. Clone size is given for some rows only: seen once, a few or many times, or a class if the clone is expanded.

j_gene: TRBJ1-4; v_gene: TRBV27; abundance: NA; d_gene: NA; CDR3aa: CASSPAGPREKGLFF; CDR3nt: TGTGCCAGCAGTCCCGCGGGGCCAAGGGAAAAGGGACTGTTTTTT
j_gene: TRBJ2-3; v_gene: TRBV10-3; abundance: NA; d_gene: NA; CDR3aa: CAIRDGTLQPDTQYF; CDR3nt: TGTGCCATCAGAGACGGGACACTTCAACCAGATACGCAGTATTTT
j_gene: TRBJ1-1; v_gene: TRBV9; abundance: few; d_gene: TRBD1; CDR3aa: CASSPWTGETEAFF; CDR3nt: TGTGCCAGCAGCCCATGGACAGGGGAAACTGAAGCTTTCTTT
j_gene: TRBJ2-2; v_gene: TRBV28; abundance: few; d_gene: TRBD1; CDR3aa: CASSTGTGGHGELFF; CDR3nt: TGTGCCAGCAGTACCGGGACAGGGGGCCACGGGGAGCTGTTTTTT
j_gene: TRBJ2-7; v_gene: TRBV9; abundance: few; d_gene: NA; CDR3aa: CASSVDEGGEQYF; CDR3nt: TGTGCCAGCAGCGTAGATGAGGGGGGGGAGCAGTACTTC
j_gene: TRBJ2-2; v_gene: TRBV27; abundance: NA; d_gene: TRBD2; CDR3aa: CASSMGLAGGNGELFF; CDR3nt: TGTGCCAGCAGTATGGGACTAGCGGGAGGGAACGGGGAGCTGTTTTTT
j_gene: TRBJ2-6; v_gene: TRBV9; abundance: NA; d_gene: NA; CDR3aa: CASSSSGANVLTF; CDR3nt: TGTGCCAGTTCCTCCTCTGGGGCCAACGTCCTGACTTTC
j_gene: TRBJ1-1; v_gene: TRBV9; abundance: NA; d_gene: NA; CDR3aa: CASSPETGIDFWREAFF; CDR3nt: TGTGCCAGCAGCCCCGAAACAGGGATCGACTTTTGGCGAGAAGCTTTCTTT
j_gene: TRBJ1-1; v_gene: TRBV10-3; abundance: NA; d_gene: TRBD1; CDR3aa: CAIWGTGNTEAFF; CDR3nt: TGTGCCATCTGGGGGACAGGGAACACTGAAGCTTTCTTT
j_gene: TRBJ1-2; v_gene: TRBV27; abundance: NA; d_gene: TRBD1; CDR3aa: CASSPGTGGRRIGYTF; CDR3nt: TGTGCCAGCAGTCCCGGGACAGGGGGCCGGAGGATAGGCTACACCTTC
j_gene: TRBJ2-4; v_gene: TRBV10-1; abundance: NA; d_gene: NA; CDR3aa: CASSEDRTGNIQYF; CDR3nt: TGCGCCAGCAGTGAAGACAGGACGGGGAACATTCAGTACTTC
j_gene: TRBJ2-3; v_gene: TRBV6-1; abundance: NA; d_gene: TRBD1; CDR3aa: CASSDWDRDDIDTQYF; CDR3nt: TGTGCCAGCAGTGATTGGGACAGGGATGATATAGATACGCAGTATTTT
j_gene: TRBJ2-2; v_gene: TRBV9; abundance: medium-sized; d_gene: NA; CDR3aa: CASSVAYGTGELFF; CDR3nt: TGTGCCAGCAGCGTAGCGTACGGCACCGGGGAGCTGTTTTTT
j_gene: TRBJ2-7; v_gene: TRBV5-1; abundance: NA; d_gene: TRBD1; CDR3aa: CASSFRDRAYEQYF; CDR3nt: TGCGCCAGCAGCTTCCGGGACAGAGCCTACGAGCAGTACTTC
j_gene: TRBJ1-2; v_gene: TRBV9; abundance: NA; d_gene: TRBD1; CDR3aa: CASSAGQGEDYGYTF; CDR3nt: TGTGCCAGCAGCGCCGGACAGGGCGAGGACTATGGCTACACCTTC
j_gene: TRBJ2-7; v_gene: TRBV27; abundance: few; d_gene: NA; CDR3aa: CASSAEDSSYEQYF; CDR3nt: TGTGCCAGCAGTGCAGAGGACAGTTCCTACGAGCAGTACTTC
j_gene: TRBJ1-1; v_gene: TRBV29-1; abundance: NA; d_gene: TRBD1; CDR3aa: CSVEDRVTEAFF; CDR3nt: TGCAGCGTTGAGGACAGGGTCACTGAAGCTTTCTTT
j_gene: TRBJ2-7; v_gene: TRBV7-9; abundance: NA; d_gene: TRBD1; CDR3aa: CASSETGGDSYEQYF; CDR3nt: TGTGCCAGCAGCGAAACAGGGGGCGACTCCTACGAGCAGTACTTC
j_gene: TRBJ2-1; v_gene: TRBV19; abundance: NA; d_gene: NA; CDR3aa: CASKTRGYRDEQFF; CDR3nt: TGTGCCAGTAAAACCCGGGGATATAGGGATGAGCAGTTCTTC
j_gene: TRBJ2-7; v_gene: TRBV4-1; abundance: NA; d_gene: TRBD1; CDR3aa: CASSQDNRGVSYEQYF; CDR3nt: TGCGCCAGCAGCCAAGATAACAGGGGGGTATCGTACGAGCAGTACTTC
j_gene: TRBJ2-7; v_gene: TRBV2; abundance: NA; d_gene: NA; CDR3aa: CASSGGVYEQYF; CDR3nt: TGTGCCAGCAGTGGAGGAGTCTACGAGCAGTACTTC
j_gene: TRBJ1-1; v_gene: TRBV28; abundance: NA; d_gene: NA; CDR3aa: CASSSHRNTEAFF; CDR3nt: TGTGCCAGCAGTTCCCACAGGAACACTGAAGCTTTCTTT
j_gene: TRBJ2-2; v_gene: TRBV6-1; abundance: NA; d_gene: TRBD1; CDR3aa: CASSEPPRGRYTGELFF; CDR3nt: TGTGCCAGCAGTGAACCCCCCAGGGGGCGTTACACCGGGGAGCTGTTTTTT
j_gene: TRBJ2-7; v_gene: TRBV28; abundance: NA; d_gene: TRBD1; CDR3aa: CASRLTGYYEQYF; CDR3nt: TGTGCCAGCAGATTGACAGGGTACTACGAGCAGTACTTC
j_gene: TRBJ2-3; v_gene: TRBV5-1; abundance: NA; d_gene: NA; CDR3aa: CASSLDAGTSYTDTQYF; CDR3nt: TGCGCCAGCAGCTTGGACGCCGGGACTTCTTACACAGATACGCAGTATTTT
j_gene: TRBJ2-3; v_gene: TRBV6-5; abundance: NA; d_gene: TRBD1; CDR3aa: CASSYSIQGRDTQYF; CDR3nt: TGTGCCAGCAGTTACTCGATACAGGGGAGAGATACGCAGTATTTT
j_gene: TRBJ1-2; v_gene: TRBV4-1; abundance: NA; d_gene: NA; CDR3aa: CASSRGEGQYYGYTF; CDR3nt: TGCGCCAGCAGCCGAGGGGAAGGACAGTACTATGGCTACACCTTC
j_gene: TRBJ2-1; v_gene: TRBV27; abundance: NA; d_gene: NA; CDR3aa: CASSRTTTYNEQFF; CDR3nt: TGTGCCAGCAGTCGGACTACCACCTACAATGAGCAGTTCTTC
j_gene: TRBJ2-1; v_gene: TRBV7-9; abundance: NA; d_gene: TRBD2; CDR3aa: CASSQTSGSSNEQFF; CDR3nt: TGTGCCAGCAGCCAAACTAGCGGGAGTAGCAATGAGCAGTTCTTC
j_gene: TRBJ1-2; v_gene: TRBV7-9; abundance: few; d_gene: NA; CDR3aa: CASSPDSDYGYTF; CDR3nt: TGTGCCAGCAGCCCGGACAGCGACTATGGCTACACCTTC
j_gene: TRBJ1-2; v_gene: TRBV29-1; abundance: NA; d_gene: TRBD1; CDR3aa: CSTGQGNYGYTF; CDR3nt: TGCAGCACTGGACAGGGAAACTATGGCTACACCTTC
j_gene: TRBJ2-1; v_gene: TRBV27; abundance: NA; d_gene: NA; CDR3aa: CASSSERRTEQFF; CDR3nt: TGTGCCAGCAGTTCAGAAAGGAGGACTGAGCAGTTCTTC
j_gene: TRBJ1-1; v_gene: TRBV19; abundance: NA; d_gene: NA; CDR3aa: CASSMGPYKNTEAFF; CDR3nt: TGTGCCAGTAGTATGGGGCCTTACAAGAACACTGAAGCTTTCTTT
j_gene: TRBJ1-5; v_gene: TRBV11-2; abundance: once; d_gene: NA; CDR3aa: CASSYGRGGNQPQHF; CDR3nt: TGTGCCAGCAGCTACGGAAGGGGAGGGAATCAGCCCCAGCATTTT
j_gene: TRBJ2-7; v_gene: TRBV9; abundance: NA; d_gene: TRBD2; CDR3aa: CASSPGGVPYEQYF; CDR3nt: TGTGCCAGCAGCCCCGGGGGGGTTCCCTACGAGCAGTACTTC
j_gene: TRBJ1-5; v_gene: TRBV19; abundance: NA; d_gene: NA; CDR3aa: CATGLYSNQPQHF; CDR3nt: TGTGCCACGGGACTTTATAGCAATCAGCCCCAGCATTTT
j_gene: TRBJ2-7; v_gene: TRBV6-1; abundance: once; d_gene: TRBD1; CDR3aa: CASEGTAPYEQYF; CDR3nt: TGTGCCAGTGAGGGGACAGCTCCCTACGAGCAGTACTTC
j_gene: TRBJ2-1; v_gene: TRBV7-8; abundance: NA; d_gene: TRBD2; CDR3aa: CASSPLVGTSGSNNEQFF; CDR3nt: TGTGCCAGCAGCCCCCTTGTGGGGACTAGCGGGAGTAATAATGAGCAGTTCTTC
j_gene: TRBJ2-2; v_gene: TRBV9; abundance: once; d_gene: NA; CDR3aa: CASSLPAREANTGELFF; CDR3nt: TGTGCCAGCAGCCTCCCGGCGAGGGAGGCGAACACCGGGGAGCTGTTTTTT
j_gene: TRBJ2-2; v_gene: TRBV6-5; abundance: few; d_gene: TRBD1; CDR3aa: CASSSGQDHTGELFF; CDR3nt: TGTGCCAGCAGTTCGGGACAGGACCACACCGGGGAGCTGTTTTTT
j_gene: TRBJ1-5; v_gene: TRBV13; abundance: NA; d_gene: NA; CDR3aa: CASSLGRGNQPQHF; CDR3nt: TGTGCCAGCAGCTTGGGGCGGGGTAATCAGCCCCAGCATTTT
j_gene: TRBJ1-6; v_gene: TRBV19; abundance: NA; d_gene: NA; CDR3aa: CASSVAYNSPLHF; CDR3nt: TGTGCCAGTTCGGTAGCCTATAATTCACCCCTCCACTTT
j_gene: TRBJ1-1; v_gene: TRBV7-9; abundance: NA; d_gene: NA; CDR3aa: CASSLYQGRAEAFF; CDR3nt: TGTGCCAGCAGCTTGTATCAGGGCCGGGCTGAAGCTTTCTTT
j_gene: TRBJ2-7; v_gene: TRBV30; abundance: NA; d_gene: TRBD2; CDR3aa: CACTGTTSSYEQYF; CDR3nt: TGTGCCTGCACCGGGACTACCAGCTCCTACGAGCAGTACTTC